This T cell receptor (beta chain) was recovered during a study of blood T cell repertoires in COVID-19. Overall study context: There were acute and convalescent COVID-19 samples, and they came from the United States, Italy and Spain. PBMCs, B-cell-depleted T cells, or T cells were the source of the cDNA or gDNA that made up the material.

This clone was counted between two and nine times. Source study methods: Scientists estimated how many nucleated cells there were by amplifying reference gene primers. Profiling relied on immunoSEQ multiplex PCR, and the TCRdb table lists in-frame clones only, not all of them. That table is the source of V, J and clone size, and D and trimming were worked out from the DNA. The table lists approximately 46,000 clones, roughly 86% of them singletons, with roughly 15% in the top ten. Trimming cost V 5 bases and J 5 bases, with 18 bases left between them. The CDR3 sequence is 16 residues long. Germline V lookup: CDR1 MDHEN, CDR2 SYDVKM.

Sequencing was done on a sample of peripheral blood. The chain joins TRBV28 to TRBJ2-2, with a tentative D call TRBD1 (7 bases). The receptor was derived from a man aged 55 to 70 with active or convalescent COVID-19. CDR3: CASSPLRQGLTGELFF. The CDR3 coding sequence is TGTGCCAGCAGTCCCCTACGACAGGGACTGACCGGGGAGCTGTTTTTT.